The clone carrying this T cell receptor (beta chain) was detected ten times or more. What it binds is unknown. Investigators profiled TCR beta VDJ and CDR3 from genomic DNA template. MiXCR, applied by TCRdb to the reads, yields one record per CDR3 protein. The sample lists about 270,000 distinct CDR3 sequences; 56% were seen once. Deletions cut 4 bases from V and 6 bases from J, with 12 bases between. The CDR3 covers 13 residues. The germline V gene encodes CDR1 LGHDT and CDR2 YNNKEL (reference sequence). These data come from a study of CD8+CD57+ T cells in acquired aplastic anemia. Study-wide results and caveats: For CD8+ Simpson's diversity, patients and controls showed no significant difference.

V usage is TRBV3-1 and J usage is TRBJ1-2; weak D call: TRBD1 (5 bases). This clonotype originated in a human donor with severe aplastic anemia or a healthy control (not recorded which). The sample taken for sequencing was sorted CD4+, CD8+, or CD8+CD57+ T cells (not recorded which) from PBMCs. Here the CDR3 DNA reads TGTGCCAGCAGCCGAACCCAGGGAAATGGCTACACCTTC. Translation gives CASSRTQGNGYTF.